These 10 T cell receptor beta chains were sequenced from one sample in a study of Tregs in tolerant kidney transplant recipients (dated by TCRdb to about 2019). The sample's time point label is to be understood as: blood sample drawn before combined kidney and bone marrow transplant. The library relied on the immunoSEQ multiplex PCR assay. As stored in TCRdb, this immuneACCESS dataset retains in-frame rearrangements with V and J assigned. A fraction of the clones does not appear; measured against another copy, unresolved V genes explain less than half of the discrepancy, and the remainder lacks a known reason. This sample gives tens of thousands of clones in total; approximately 93% of them show up just once. The ten largest clones add up to approximately 0.48% of the sample. Here the sequenced sample was CD4+ T cells from blood, taken before the transplant. The receptors shown here come from a human donor who received a combined kidney and bone marrow transplant.

This chain joins TRBV19 and TRBJ1-6; the D gene is possibly TRBD1 (6 bases). The germline CDR1 and CDR2 sequences are LNHDA and SQIVND (reference sequence). Trimming shortened V by 7 bases and J by 9 bases, and 10 bases separated the two germline ends. The CDR3 covers 12 residues. The CDR3 region has the DNA TGTGCCAGTACCACAGGGCTTTCACCCCTCCACTTT. It translates to CASTTGLSPLHF. Together with reference TRBV19 and TRBJ1-6, the CDR3 gives the full variable domain: DGGITQSPKYLFRKEGQNVTLSCEQNLNHDAMYWYRQDPGQGLRLIYYSQIVNDFQKGDIAEGYSVSREKKESFPLTVTSAQKNPTAFYLCASTTGLSPLHFGNGTRLTVT.

V gene TRBV5-1 combines with J gene TRBJ1-1, with D uncertain. Trimming pared 1 base from V and 4 bases from J, leaving 8 bases between. Germline assignment: CDR1 SGHRS and CDR2 YFSETQ. The CDR3 extends over 13 amino acids. CDR3 bases: TGCGCCAGCAGCTTGATCGGCGGCACTGAAGCTTTCTTT. This gives the protein CASSLIGGTEAFF.

CDR3 DNA sequence: TGTGCCAGCAGCCAAGATTCATTTGGAGGGAACACCGGGGAGCTGTTTTTT. Amino acid sequence: CASSQDSFGGNTGELFF. The chain is built from TRBV4-2 and TRBJ2-2, with D perhaps matching TRBD2 (5 bases). V was trimmed by 0 bases and J by 1 base, leaving 12 bases between them. Germline CDR1 and CDR2: LGHNA and YNFKEQ. The CDR3 runs 17 residues.

The rearrangement joins TRBV6-6 to TRBJ2-1; TRBD2 matches at 16 bases. The CDR3 contains 16 residues. V trimming: 9 bases; J trimming: 9 bases; junction bases outside the gene matches: 11. Germline V gene sequence: CDR1 MNHNY, CDR2 SVGAGI (reference sequence). The CDR3 reads CASTPGLAGGPGEQFF. The CDR3, as DNA: TGTGCCAGTACACCGGGACTAGCGGGGGGGCCGGGTGAGCAGTTCTTC.

The chain carries TRBV13 and TRBJ1-2; 7 bases agree with TRBD1. The germline V gene encodes CDR1 PRHDT and CDR2 FYEKMQ (reference sequence). The CDR3 totals 17 residues. The J segment lost 4 bases and the V segment lost 3 bases, leaving 14 bases of the junction unmatched. The CDR3 loop reads CASSFGQDRLEFYGYTF. Here the CDR3 DNA reads TGTGCCAGCAGCTTCGGACAGGACCGCTTGGAATTCTATGGCTACACCTTC.

This rearrangement joins TRBV5-4 to TRBJ1-2; 8 nucleotides agree with TRBD1. V lost 0 bases and J lost 4; bases outside the gene matches: 11. The CDR3 has 17 amino acids. CDR1 and CDR2 (germline): SGHNT, YYREEE (reference sequence). For the CDR3, the DNA is TGTGCCAGCAGCTTGGTTGTTGGTTCCGGGACAGGCTATGGCTACACCTTC. Amino acids: CASSLVVGSGTGYGYTF.

The rearrangement uses TRBV10-3 and TRBJ2-3, with 9 bases matching TRBD1. CDR1 and CDR2 from the germline V gene are ENHRY and SYGVKD. The CDR3 consists of 18 residues. The J segment lost 1 base and the V segment lost 0 bases, leaving 8 bases of the junction unmatched. The CDR3 nucleotides read TGTGCCATCAGTGAGTCAACAGGGGGCGCGCGGGGCACAGATACGCAGTATTTT. It yields the protein CAISESTGGARGTDTQYF.

This clone was seen just once. The chain links TRBV7-3 to TRBJ2-5, with 7 bases fitting TRBD2. Per the germline V gene, CDR1 is SGHTA and CDR2 is FQGTGA. Germline trimming cut 5 bases from V and 5 bases from J; bases unmatched to any gene: 11. The CDR3 has 15 amino acids. The CDR3 sequence is CASSREAALGETQYF. The CDR3 DNA reads TGTGCCAGCAGCCGGGAGGCAGCCTTAGGGGAGACCCAGTACTTC. The full variable domain, in which reference TRBV7-3 and TRBJ2-5 provide the parts outside the CDR3, is GAGVSQTPSNKVTEKGKYVELRCDPISGHTALYWYRQSLGQGPEFLIYFQGTGAADDSGLPNDRFFAVRPEGSVSTLKIQRTERGDSAVYLCASSREAALGETQYFGPGTRLLVL.

This rearrangement joins TRBV30 to TRBJ1-1; TRBD1 is a possible D gene (5 bases). Trimming shortened V by 1 base and J by 3 bases, and 9 bases separated the two germline ends. Germline CDR1 reads GTSNPN; CDR2 reads SVGIG (reference sequence). CDR3 length equals 13 residues. CDR3 nucleotide sequence: TGTGCCTGGAGTGGGCAGGGATACACTGAAGCTTTCTTT. This gives the protein CAWSGQGYTEAFF.

The V call is TRBV6-1, the J call TRBJ2-2; 11 bases are a match to TRBD2. The CDR3 spans 16 residues. V trimming: 1 base; J trimming: 6 bases; junction bases outside the gene matches: 4. Per germline, CDR1 MNHNS and CDR2 SASEGT. The CDR3 coding sequence is TGTGCCAGCAGTGAAGAGGTAGCGGGGGGGCCCGGGGAGCTGTTTTTT. Encoded protein: CASSEEVAGGPGELFF.